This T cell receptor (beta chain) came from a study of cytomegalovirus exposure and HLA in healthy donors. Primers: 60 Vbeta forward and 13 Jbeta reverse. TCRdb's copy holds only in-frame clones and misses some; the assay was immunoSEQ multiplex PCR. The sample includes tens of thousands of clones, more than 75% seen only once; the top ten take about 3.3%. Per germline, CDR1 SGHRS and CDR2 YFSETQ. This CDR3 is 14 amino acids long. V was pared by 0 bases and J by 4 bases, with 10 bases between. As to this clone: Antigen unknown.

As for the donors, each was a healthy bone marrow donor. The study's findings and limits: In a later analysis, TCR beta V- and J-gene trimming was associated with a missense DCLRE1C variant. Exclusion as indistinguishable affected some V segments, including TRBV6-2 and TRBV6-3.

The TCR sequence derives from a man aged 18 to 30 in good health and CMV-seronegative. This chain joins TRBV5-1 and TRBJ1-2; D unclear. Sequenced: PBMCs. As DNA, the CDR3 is TGCGCCAGCAGCTTGGATCCACGGTCCTATGGCTACACCTTC. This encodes CASSLDPRSYGYTF.